Presented here are 29 T cell receptor beta chains from one specimen sequenced in a study of response to subunit inactivated influenza vaccine. In TCRdb, the RT-PCR reads were re-called with MiXCR into one record per CDR3 protein. The table lists 450,000 to 700,000 distinct CDR3 sequences, around 15% of them singletons. Material: PBMCs from blood, obtained approximately 12 days after vaccination. Source of these receptors: a man aged 45-65 years who received an inactivated influenza vaccine.

The chain carries TRBV5-6 and TRBJ2-1; D gene ambiguous. This CDR3 has 13 residues. Trimming took off 7 bases at V and 4 bases at J, with 12 bases between the two ends. CDR1 is SGHDT and CDR2 is YYEEEE in the germline V gene. The CDR3, as DNA: TGTGCCAGCGGCCCCGGGCTGTACAATGAGCAGTTCTTC. Protein sequence: CASGPGLYNEQFF.

V usage is TRBV3-1 and J usage is TRBJ1-5; no clear D. The germline V gene has CDR1 LGHDT and CDR2 YNNKEL (reference sequence). Trimming stripped 5 bases from V and 4 bases from J, with 12 bases between. This CDR3 contains 14 residues. CDR3 nucleotide sequence: TGTGCCAGCAGCTCGGGAGCCGAGAATCAGCCCCAGCATTTT. It is translated as CASSSGAENQPQHF.

This clonotype was observed a handful of times. The V and J genes are TRBV18 and TRBJ1-2; D possibly corresponds to TRBD1 (6 bases). This CDR3 is 13 amino acids long. Trimming stripped 0 bases from V and 4 bases from J, with 6 bases between. Germline V gives CDR1 KGHSH, CDR2 LQKENI. The CDR3 DNA is TGTGCCAGCTCACCACCGGACAGCTATGGCTACACCTTC. Its protein product is CASSPPDSYGYTF.

This rearrangement joins TRBV29-1 to TRBJ2-7; D is perhaps TRBD1 (6 bases). Trimming left V 7 bases short and J 2 bases short, with 12 bases between. Germline V lookup: CDR1 SQVTM, CDR2 ANQGSEA. The length of the CDR3 is 12 residues. DNA for the CDR3: TGCAGCGCCATAGGACAGACCTACGAGCAGTACTTC. Residues: CSAIGQTYEQYF.

The sample holds a few counts of this clonotype. The chain combines TRBV5-8 with TRBJ2-5; D unclear. Trimming stripped 4 bases from V and 4 bases from J, with 14 bases between. This CDR3 has 14 residues. Germline V gene sequence: CDR1 SGHTS, CDR2 YDEGEE. The CDR3 coding sequence is TGTGCCAGCAGCCCCATAAGCTATGGAGAGACCCAGTACTTC. Encoded protein: CASSPISYGETQYF.

This clonotype came up once. At one boundary the junction diverges from the germline segment, which might be a read error. V gene TRBV6-5 combines with J gene TRBJ2-7; D is tentatively TRBD1 or TRBD2 (5 bases each). The CDR3 extends over 17 amino acids. The germline V gene has CDR1 MNHEY and CDR2 SVGAGI. CDR3 loop: CATSYITRDLNIGEQYF. DNA for the CDR3: TGTGCCACCAGTTACATAACCCGGGACCTAAACATAGGAGAGCAGTACTTC.

The table lists this clonotype with a few counts. The chain uses TRBV20-1 and TRBJ2-7; 8 positions match TRBD2. The CDR3 is 14 amino acids. V gave up 1 base and J gave up 2 bases; unmatched junction bases: 4. Germline lookup yields CDR1 DFQATT and CDR2 SNEGSKA (reference sequence). The CDR3 DNA sequence: TGCAGTGCTAGAGGTCGGGGGGGAACCTACGAGCAGTACTTC. Translated, it gives CSARGRGGTYEQYF.

J is TRBJ2-7 and V is TRBV20-1; TRBD1 matches 9 bases. After removal of 2 bases from V and 4 bases from J, the junction contained 6 bases not matched to a gene. This CDR3 is built from 14 residues. Germline CDR1 and CDR2: DFQATT and SNEGSKA (reference sequence). This chain's CDR3 is CSARPRDRVYEQYF. CDR3 DNA sequence: TGCAGTGCTAGACCCCGGGACAGGGTTTACGAGCAGTACTTC.

In DNA form, the CDR3 reads TGTGCCAGCTCACCATTACCGGGACAGAGAACCTACAATGAGCAGTTCTTC. Translated, it gives CASSPLPGQRTYNEQFF. The chain carries TRBV18 and TRBJ2-1; 7 positions agree with TRBD1. Germline trimming cut 2 bases from V and 2 bases from J; bases unmatched to any gene: 9. The CDR3 sequence is 17 residues long. CDR1 and CDR2 from the germline V gene are KGHSH and LQKENI.

A few counts support this clonotype. The CDR3 protein is CSARKRLLHNEQFF. The CDR3 DNA is TGCAGTGCTCGGAAGCGCCTCCTGCACAATGAGCAGTTCTTC. The chain uses TRBV20-1 and TRBJ2-1; D is undetermined. V was trimmed by 5 bases and J by 5 bases, leaving 16 bases between them. Germline assignment: CDR1 DFQATT and CDR2 SNEGSKA (reference sequence). CDR3 length: 14 amino acids.

This clonotype occurred a few times. The gene calls are TRBV10-3 and TRBJ2-7; 12 positions agree with TRBD1. Looked up from germline, CDR1 is ENHRY and CDR2 is SYGVKD. With V trimmed by 5 bases and J by 7 bases, 9 bases remained unmatched. There are 15 residues in the CDR3. The chain's CDR3 is CAISNRDRGRGEQYF. CDR3 DNA sequence: TGTGCCATCAGTAACCGGGACAGGGGGCGAGGAGAGCAGTACTTC.

The V call is TRBV7-9, the J call TRBJ2-7; either TRBD1 or TRBD2 may fit D (5 bases each). In germline, CDR1 is SEHNR, CDR2 FQNEAQ (reference sequence). The V end lost 5 bases, the J end lost 2 bases, and 13 bases lay between the germline ends. This CDR3 spans 14 amino acids. The CDR3 sequence is CASSLGDPPYEQYF. The CDR3 region has the DNA TGTGCCAGCAGCCTCGGGGACCCCCCCTACGAGCAGTACTTC.

This sequence joins TRBV7-9 and TRBJ2-1; D unresolved. Germline V lookup: CDR1 SEHNR, CDR2 FQNEAQ (reference sequence). The CDR3 has 17 amino acids. The V gene lost 1 base and the J gene lost 0 bases, with 13 bases spanning the gap. The CDR3 nucleotides are TGTGCCAGCAGCTTAGTTCGGCCGTTAAGCTCCTACAATGAGCAGTTCTTC. This translates into CASSLVRPLSSYNEQFF.

The chain couples TRBV5-1 to TRBJ1-1; D call uncertain. The CDR3 sequence is 13 residues long. The germline V gene encodes CDR1 SGHRS and CDR2 YFSETQ. With 6 bases removed from V and 7 bases from J, the gap between germline ends came to 16 bases. The chain's CDR3 is CASTPEGRSEAFF. The CDR3 DNA reads as TGCGCCAGCACCCCCGAAGGGCGAAGTGAAGCTTTCTTT.

This clonotype was counted many times. The DNA of the CDR3 is TGTGCCAGCAGTTTAACTTGGGCCGGGGAGCTGTTTTTT. This gives the protein CASSLTWAGELFF. The gene calls are TRBV12-3 or TRBV12-4 and TRBJ2-2; D not certain. The germline V and J ends were trimmed by 2 bases and 6 bases, with 7 bases remaining between them. The length of the CDR3 is 13 residues.

The sample holds a few counts of this clonotype. The V and J genes are TRBV5-1 and TRBJ2-3; D is perhaps TRBD1 (6 bases). The CDR3 contains 15 residues. The V and J ends lost 1 base and 2 bases respectively, with 11 bases between them. CDR1 is SGHRS, CDR2 YFSETQ, per germline. This CDR3 reads CASSLLGTHTDTQYF. As DNA, the CDR3 is TGCGCCAGCAGCTTGCTTGGGACACACACAGATACGCAGTATTTT.

This clonotype was counted between two and nine times. The CDR3 sequence: CATLDMSEYGYTF. The CDR3 DNA is TGTGCCACCTTAGACATGTCGGAATATGGCTACACCTTC. This sequence joins TRBV12-3 or TRBV12-4 and TRBJ1-2; D remains ambiguous. The CDR3 extends over 13 amino acids. The V end lost 10 bases, the J end lost 5 bases, and 17 bases lay between the germline ends.

This clonotype has only a few counts. This chain joins TRBV3-1 and TRBJ2-1; D call uncertain. Germline CDR1 is LGHDT and CDR2 is YNNKEL (reference sequence). This CDR3 region has 14 residues. Deletions cut 0 bases from V and 4 bases from J, with 7 bases between. DNA for the CDR3: TGTGCCAGCAGCCAAGACCTCAAGTACAATGAGCAGTTCTTC. Translating it yields CASSQDLKYNEQFF.

The chain joins TRBV4-2 to TRBJ2-2; D is unclear. Trimming left V 1 base short and J 4 bases short, with 16 bases between. Germline CDR1 and CDR2: LGHNA and YNFKEQ. CDR3 size: 17 residues. In DNA form, the CDR3 reads TGTGCCAGCAGCCAAGTAGGTGGCAGTTTTGGCACCGGGGAGCTGTTTTTT. It codes for CASSQVGGSFGTGELFF.

This clonotype has more than one count but fewer than ten. The rearrangement joins TRBV12-3 or TRBV12-4 to TRBJ2-4; the D is unclear. The V gene lost 2 bases and the J gene lost 1 base, with 9 bases spanning the gap. The CDR3 totals 15 residues. CDR3 DNA sequence: TGTGCCAGCAGTTTACAGGATTTGGCCAAAAACATTCAGTACTTC. This translates into CASSLQDLAKNIQYF.

V is TRBV20-1 and J is TRBJ2-7, with 9 bases that match TRBD1. J gave up 6 bases and V 3 bases, and 6 bases lay outside the gene matches. Germline assignment: CDR1 DFQATT and CDR2 SNEGSKA (reference sequence). This CDR3 is 13 amino acids long. DNA of the CDR3: TGCAGTGCTAGGCGGACAGGGGATGGCGAGCAGTACTTC. Its translation: CSARRTGDGEQYF.

This clonotype has only a few counts. The V gene is TRBV7-2, the J gene TRBJ2-5, with D uncertain. Germline V gene data show CDR1 as SGHTA and CDR2 as FQGNSA. The CDR3 sequence is 13 residues long. The V gene lost 2 bases and the J gene lost 5 bases, with 9 bases spanning the gap. The CDR3, as DNA: TGTGCCAGCAGCTTAAGTCAAAGGGAGACCCAGTACTTC. Amino acid sequence: CASSLSQRETQYF.

The table lists this clonotype with many counts. The V and J genes are TRBV12-3 or TRBV12-4 and TRBJ2-2, with D maybe TRBD2 (6 bases). Deletions cut 4 bases from V and 4 bases from J, with 13 bases between. The CDR3 totals 15 residues. The DNA for the CDR3 is TGTGCCAGCAGTTCCAGGGAGGCGACCACCGGGGAGCTGTTTTTT. It yields the protein CASSSREATTGELFF.

This rearrangement joins TRBV6-5 to TRBJ1-4; 8 nucleotides match TRBD1. V shed 5 bases and J 7 bases; nucleotides not matched to a gene: 9. The CDR3 loop spans 15 amino acids. The germline CDR1 and CDR2 sequences are MNHEY and SVGAGI. CDR3: CASSKSTGVGEKLFF. The CDR3 DNA follows: TGTGCCAGCAGTAAATCGACAGGGGTGGGTGAAAAACTGTTTTTT.

This clonotype was picked up many times. The rearrangement joins TRBV5-6 to TRBJ2-2; TRBD1 aligns across 7 bases. CDR3 length: 13 amino acids. J lost 5 bases, V lost 4 bases, and 2 bases had no gene match. CDR1 is SGHDT, CDR2 YYEEEE, per germline. The CDR3 here is CASSPDRTGELFF. CDR3 nucleotide sequence: TGTGCCAGCAGCCCGGACAGGACCGGGGAGCTGTTTTTT.

The rearrangement joins TRBV7-9 to TRBJ2-1, with 12 bases fitting TRBD2. The V gene end was trimmed by 8 bases and the J gene end by 6 bases; junction bases not matched to a gene: 8. CDR1 and CDR2 (germline): SEHNR, FQNEAQ (reference sequence). The CDR3 covers 15 residues. CDR3 sequence (DNA): TGTGCCAGCGGAAAACTAGCGGGGGGTTTCAATGAGCAGTTCTTC. Its translation: CASGKLAGGFNEQFF.

This clonotype was seen a few times. For the CDR3, the DNA is TGCGCCAGCAGTGATGGGGACATGGGATACGAGCAGTACTTC. This sequence encodes CASSDGDMGYEQYF. The chain couples TRBV10-1 to TRBJ2-7; maybe TRBD1 (6 bases). Germline loops: CDR1 WNHNN, CDR2 SYGVQD (reference sequence). V was clipped by 3 bases and J by 4 bases, with 13 bases between them. The CDR3 contains 14 residues.

A few counts support this clonotype. V gene TRBV27 combines with J gene TRBJ2-3; the match to TRBD2 covers 12 bases. This CDR3 contains 14 residues. J was trimmed by 2 bases and V by 11 bases; bases with no gene match: 5. Germline loops: CDR1 MNHEY, CDR2 SMNVEV (reference sequence). CDR3 region: CAVGLAGFTDTQYF. The CDR3 DNA reads TGTGCCGTTGGACTAGCGGGATTCACAGATACGCAGTATTTT.

This clonotype was seen a few times. The chain recombines TRBV5-1 with TRBJ1-6; 7 bases agree with TRBD1. V trimming: 0 bases; J trimming: 10 bases; junction bases outside the gene matches: 10. Germline CDR1 and CDR2: SGHRS and YFSETQ. This CDR3 is built from 16 residues. Here the CDR3 DNA reads TGCGCCAGCAGCTTGGTTTTGGCAGGGGGTGACTCACCCCTCCACTTT. It yields the protein CASSLVLAGGDSPLHF.